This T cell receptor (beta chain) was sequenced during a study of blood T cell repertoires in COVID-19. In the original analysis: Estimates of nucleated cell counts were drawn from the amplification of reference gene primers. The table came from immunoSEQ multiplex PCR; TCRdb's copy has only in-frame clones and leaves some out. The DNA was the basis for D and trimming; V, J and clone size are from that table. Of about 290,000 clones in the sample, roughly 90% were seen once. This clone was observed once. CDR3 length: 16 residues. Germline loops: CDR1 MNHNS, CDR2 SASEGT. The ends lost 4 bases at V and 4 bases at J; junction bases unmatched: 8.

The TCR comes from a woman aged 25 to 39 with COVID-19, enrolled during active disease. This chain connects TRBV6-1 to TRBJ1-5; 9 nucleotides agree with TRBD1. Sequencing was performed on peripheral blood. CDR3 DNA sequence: TGTGCCAGCAGTGCCTATCGGGACAGGGCAAATCAGCCCCAGCATTTT. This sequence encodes CASSAYRDRANQPQHF.